The 11 T cell receptor beta chains presented below share a single source sample, sequenced in a study of T-cell memory formation after mild COVID-19 (dated by TCRdb to the early 2020s). Library preparation was by 5' RACE. Sequencing was performed on an Illumina NovaSeq 6000. Through fastp at Q25 and MiXCR, TCRdb rebuilt clones from the public reads, retaining in-frame beta chains. One record per CDR3 amino acid sequence lists the most common genes and DNA. For this sample the table gives 500,000 to 550,000 distinct CDR3 sequences, of which around 21% were detected only once. Together, the top ten hold roughly an eighth of the sample. What was sequenced was PBMCs or a T cell subset sorted from them (not recorded which). The receptor set was obtained from an adult woman who had mild COVID-19 (a few samples of this study predate the infection). The sample titles of this study are shuffled in the database, so cell type and time point are left out; the donor was told from shared clones.

This clonotype came up a few times. V usage is TRBV4-2 and J usage is TRBJ2-4; D is possibly TRBD1 (6 bases). The CDR3 covers 13 residues. V dropped 3 bases and J dropped 15 bases, with 18 bases sitting between them. The germline CDR1 and CDR2 sequences are LGHNA and YNFKEQ. Written as DNA, the CDR3 is TGTGCCAGCAGCCAGACTACAGGGTCCCCTTCGTACTTC. Translated, it gives CASSQTTGSPSYF.

This clonotype has more than one count but fewer than ten. The J gene is TRBJ2-2, the V gene TRBV27; D tentatively fits TRBD1 or TRBD2 (5 bases each). The CDR3 runs 18 residues. V was cut by 2 bases and J by 2 bases, with 18 bases left in between. The germline CDR1 and CDR2 sequences are MNHEY and SMNVEV (reference sequence). CDR3 residues: CASSLAIGRGPNTGELFF. The CDR3 DNA is TGTGCCAGCAGTTTAGCAATCGGTCGGGGCCCTAACACCGGGGAGCTGTTTTTT.

This clonotype was counted only a few times. V and J are TRBV29-1 and TRBJ1-2, with no clear D. Germline V CDR1 and CDR2: SQVTM, ANQGSEA. Deletions cut 6 bases from V and 8 bases from J, with 10 bases between. This CDR3 spans 10 amino acids. The DNA for the CDR3 is TGCAGCGTCCGGGAGGGCGGCTACACCTTC. Its protein is CSVREGGYTF.

J is TRBJ2-5 and V is TRBV20-1; possibly TRBD1 for D (7 bases). CDR1 DFQATT and CDR2 SNEGSKA come from the germline V gene (reference sequence). The CDR3 spans 15 residues. V shed 0 bases and J shed 3 bases, with 14 bases lying between them. Here the CDR3 DNA reads TGCAGTGCTAGAGATCCTCAGGGGGGAAAAGAGACCCAGTACTTC. It specifies CSARDPQGGKETQYF.

The chain employs TRBV7-2 and TRBJ2-5; tentatively, D is TRBD1 or TRBD2 (6 bases each). The CDR3 extends over 16 amino acids. Germline CDR1 is SGHTA and CDR2 is FQGNSA. The ends were cut back, 3 bases at V and 4 bases at J, with 18 bases in the middle. CDR3 region: CASSFGGGGNGETQYF. CDR3 nucleotides: TGTGCCAGCAGCTTCGGTGGAGGGGGAAACGGAGAGACCCAGTACTTC.

The rearrangement uses TRBV30 and TRBJ1-2; D is possibly TRBD1 (5 bases). The V gene's germline CDR1 is GTSNPN and CDR2 SVGIG (reference sequence). The V end was cut by 5 bases, the J end by 3 bases, with 19 bases between. The CDR3 contains 15 residues. CDR3 nucleotide sequence: TGTGCCTGGGAACGGGACCTAATCCCGGACTATGGCTACACCTTC. Protein sequence: CAWERDLIPDYGYTF.

The J gene is TRBJ1-1, the V gene TRBV4-2; possible D gene TRBD1, 5 bases. CDR1 LGHNA and CDR2 YNFKEQ come from the germline V gene. This CDR3 is 14 amino acids long. Trimming left V 0 bases short and J 5 bases short, with 10 bases between. Written as DNA, the CDR3 is TGTGCCAGCAGCCAAGAATCTCGGGGGACTGAAGCTTTCTTT. Protein sequence: CASSQESRGTEAFF.

There are a few counts of this clonotype. The genes are TRBV7-6 and TRBJ2-1, with TRBD1 as a possible D gene (6 bases). Per the germline V gene, CDR1 is SGHVS and CDR2 is FNYEAQ. Trimming shortened V by 0 bases and J by 7 bases, and 10 bases separated the two germline ends. The CDR3 runs to 14 residues. The CDR3 region has the DNA TGTGCCAGCAGCTTAGCGGACAGTCGGAATGAGCAGTTCTTC. This translates into CASSLADSRNEQFF.

This clonotype has only a few counts. J is TRBJ1-5 and V is TRBV19, with D hard to call. Germline V gene lookup returns CDR1 LNHDA and CDR2 SQIVND (reference sequence). V was cut by 4 bases and J by 1 base, with 2 bases left in between. CDR3 size: 12 residues. CDR3 sequence: CASSNSNQPQHF. The CDR3 region has the DNA TGTGCCAGTAGTAACAGCAATCAGCCCCAGCATTTT.

The chain carries TRBV21-1 and TRBJ2-5; the table's TRBD1 call for D was not verified on the DNA. TRBV21-1 is shown as a pseudogene. The CDR3 length is 17 residues. DNA for the CDR3: TGTGCCAGCAGCAAAAGTAGCGCGGACAGGGGGCAAGAGACCCAGTACTTC. It encodes CASSKSSADRGQETQYF.

This sequence joins TRBV7-9 and TRBJ1-2, with 11 nucleotides matching TRBD1. Germline values: CDR1 SEHNR, CDR2 FQNEAQ (reference sequence). The J segment lost 8 bases and the V segment lost 3 bases, leaving 11 bases of the junction unmatched. The CDR3 totals 16 residues. CDR3 sequence: CASSLVDRGLVGGYTF. The CDR3 nucleotides read TGTGCCAGCAGCTTGGTGGACAGGGGGCTTGTAGGAGGCTACACCTTC.